Each of the 2 T cell receptor beta chains below was sequenced from the same sample in a study of blood T cell repertoires in COVID-19. TCRdb keeps only in-frame clones here, not all; method: immunoSEQ multiplex PCR. Altogether about 480,000 clones are present, approximately 90% being singletons, with the ten largest covering around 12%. What was sequenced was peripheral blood. The receptors come from a woman aged 50 to 60 with COVID-19, enrolled during active disease.

The gene calls are TRBV6-5 and TRBJ1-2; the D gene is possibly TRBD1 (5 bases). The V end was cut by 6 bases, the J end by 2 bases, with 10 bases between. CDR1 and CDR2 from the germline V gene are MNHEY and SVGAGI. CDR3 length: 13 amino acids. The CDR3 loop reads CASRNDRNYGYTF. In nucleotides, the CDR3 is TGTGCCAGCAGGAACGACAGAAACTATGGCTACACCTTC.

The gene calls are TRBV19 and TRBJ1-5; possible D gene TRBD1, 6 bases. CDR3 length equals 16 residues. The V and J ends lost 7 bases and 3 bases respectively, with 19 bases between them. Germline CDR1 reads LNHDA; CDR2 reads SQIVND (reference sequence). DNA of the CDR3: TGTGCCAGTACTCTTCAGAGGGGGATGACCAATCAGCCCCAGCATTTT. Protein sequence: CASTLQRGMTNQPQHF. Full variable domain (missing parts from reference TRBV19 and TRBJ1-5): DGGITQSPKYLFRKEGQNVTLSCEQNLNHDAMYWYRQDPGQGLRLIYYSQIVNDFQKGDIAEGYSVSREKKESFPLTVTSAQKNPTAFYLCASTLQRGMTNQPQHFGDGTRLSIL.